This passage covers 19 T cell receptor beta chains from one sample sequenced in a study of T cell repertoires in cytomegalovirus infection. These receptors have no identified antigens. MiXCR was run by TCRdb on the reads, yielding one entry per CDR3 protein. In the table there are approximately 390,000 distinct CDR3 sequences, about a third of which are singletons. Sample: cultured PBMCs, taken from culture after CMV antigen stimulation. The source is a human donor in good health (CMV status not recorded). Some clones in this sample may be carry-over from other donors' samples.

The CDR3 sequence is CASSPAGSGRRGEQFF. The DNA for the CDR3 is TGTGCCAGCAGCCCCGCCGGTAGCGGAAGGAGGGGTGAGCAGTTCTTC. The V call is TRBV5-4, the J call TRBJ2-1; D might be TRBD2 (6 bases). Trimming took off 4 bases at V and 9 bases at J, with 23 bases between the two ends. This CDR3 contains 16 residues. Germline V gene lookup returns CDR1 SGHNT and CDR2 YYREEE (reference sequence). Variable domain in full (rest from reference TRBV5-4 and TRBJ2-1): ETGVTQSPTHLIKTRGQQVTLRCSSQSGHNTVSWYQQALGQGPQFIFQYYREEENGRGNFPPRFSGLQFPNYSSELNVNALELDDSALYLCASSPAGSGRRGEQFFGPGTRLTVL.

This clonotype showed up many times. The chain carries TRBV12-3 or TRBV12-4 and TRBJ2-1; 9 bases align to TRBD2. Trimming cost V 6 bases and J 5 bases; bases outside gene matches: 14. The CDR3 runs 17 residues. CDR3 loop: CASSSLLAGGIDNEQFF. CDR3 DNA: TGTGCCAGCAGCTCCCTTCTGGCGGGAGGGATCGACAATGAGCAGTTCTTC.

The rearrangement links TRBV20-1 to TRBJ2-1; D remains unclear. The V end lost 2 bases, the J end lost 0 bases, and 8 bases lay between the germline ends. The CDR3 sequence is 14 residues long. Germline V lookup: CDR1 DFQATT, CDR2 SNEGSKA (reference sequence). The CDR3, as DNA: TGCAGTGCTAGACCCAGCCTCTCCTACAATGAGCAGTTCTTC. This translates into CSARPSLSYNEQFF.

The chain uses TRBV20-1 and TRBJ2-1; no clear D gene. The CDR3 runs 13 residues. The germline gives CDR1 DFQATT, CDR2 SNEGSKA (reference sequence). V lost 0 bases and J lost 5, with 8 bases in between. CDR3 residues: CSARDPIHNEQFF. The CDR3 DNA reads TGCAGTGCTAGAGATCCCATCCACAATGAGCAGTTCTTC.

This rearrangement joins TRBV7-6 to TRBJ2-1; D is uncertain. The CDR3 length is 14 residues. The V end was cut by 1 base, the J end by 7 bases, with 11 bases between. CDR1 is SGHVS and CDR2 is FNYEAQ in the germline V gene. CDR3 amino acids: CASSLERGLNEQFF. The CDR3 nucleotides are TGTGCCAGCAGCTTAGAACGAGGCCTGAATGAGCAGTTCTTC.

The CDR3 DNA sequence: TGTGCCAGCAGTTACTCTGAGGCGAACACAGATACGCAGTATTTT. Translation: CASSYSEANTDTQYF. The V gene is TRBV6-5, the J gene TRBJ2-3; no definite D call. In germline, CDR1 is MNHEY, CDR2 SVGAGI. V was shortened by 0 bases and J by 2 bases, with 9 bases between the two germline ends. The CDR3 extends over 15 amino acids.

The chain has TRBV24-1 and TRBJ2-3; 9 bases are a match to TRBD2. The CDR3 spans 15 residues. V was clipped by 3 bases and J by 6 bases; unmatched bases: 6. Germline V CDR1 and CDR2: KGHDR, SFDVKD. CDR3 bases: TGTGCCACCAGTGATGGTCCTAGCGGGACGGATACGCAGTATTTT. Translation gives CATSDGPSGTDTQYF.

The count of this clonotype is one. The chain has TRBV7-2 and TRBJ2-7; possible D gene TRBD2, 7 bases. Trimming took off 4 bases at V and 4 bases at J, with 17 bases between the two ends. CDR1 and CDR2 from the germline V gene are SGHTA and FQGNSA. The CDR3 is 15 residues long. The CDR3 loop is CASSWGQGGLYEQYF. As DNA, the CDR3 is TGTGCCAGCAGCTGGGGGCAGGGAGGGTTGTACGAGCAGTACTTC.

This clonotype was detected a few times. CDR3 DNA: TGTGCCAGCAAGTCGGGACAAGAGTCCAATGGCTACACCTTC. Translation: CASKSGQESNGYTF. The rearrangement uses TRBV28 and TRBJ1-2; tentatively, D is TRBD1 (6 bases). V shed 7 bases and J shed 6 bases, with 18 bases lying between them. In germline, CDR1 is MDHEN, CDR2 SYDVKM. The CDR3 spans 14 residues.

This clonotype was seen repeatedly, ten times or more. The chain recombines TRBV28 with TRBJ1-3; TRBD1 might be the D (6 bases). The CDR3 is 14 residues long. CDR1 and CDR2 (germline): MDHEN, SYDVKM. V lost 6 bases, J lost 0 bases, and 9 bases lay in between. The CDR3 DNA is TGTGCCAGCAGAAAAGGGGGCTCTGGAAACACCATATATTTT. This codes for CASRKGGSGNTIYF.

This chain links TRBV6-6 with TRBJ2-5; 9 nucleotides line up with TRBD1. In germline, CDR1 is MNHNY, CDR2 SVGAGI (reference sequence). This CDR3 contains 15 residues. Losses at the gene ends were 6 bases for V and 2 bases for J; bases not matched to a gene: 7. In DNA form, the CDR3 reads TGTGCCAGCAGGACCCCGGGACAGGGTCAAGAGACCCAGTACTTC. Translation: CASRTPGQGQETQYF.

About this clonotype itself: One end of the junction is discordant with germline, which a read error may explain. This chain connects TRBV27 to TRBJ2-3; D remains ambiguous. Germline V gene lookup returns CDR1 MNHEY and CDR2 SMNVEV (reference sequence). The length of the CDR3 is 14 residues. CDR3 in amino acids: CSSSLVTSTDTQYF. CDR3 sequence (DNA): TGTTCCAGCAGTCTGGTCACCAGCACAGATACGCAGTATTTT.

The table lists this clonotype with a few counts. The genes are TRBV19 and TRBJ1-4; maybe TRBD1 (6 bases). CDR3 length: 15 residues. The V end lost 9 bases, the J end lost 3 bases, and 17 bases lay between the germline ends. Germline V lookup: CDR1 LNHDA, CDR2 SQIVND (reference sequence). The CDR3 DNA sequence: TGTGCCAGCGTCCCGAGGGGGGTGGCTAATGAAAAACTGTTTTTT. It codes for CASVPRGVANEKLFF.

This clonotype was counted between two and nine times. This chain connects TRBV3-1 to TRBJ1-1, with D perhaps TRBD1 (5 bases). The V end was cut by 3 bases, the J end by 5 bases, with 13 bases between. This CDR3 has 14 amino acids. Germline CDR1 and CDR2: LGHDT and YNNKEL (reference sequence). In DNA, the CDR3 is TGTGCCAGCAGCCACGGACATAGGGTGACTGAAGCTTTCTTT. Encoded protein: CASSHGHRVTEAFF.

There are a few counts of this clonotype. The genes are TRBV12-3 or TRBV12-4 and TRBJ2-2; D gene uncertain. Trimming shortened V by 6 bases and J by 2 bases, and 10 bases separated the two germline ends. The CDR3 is made up of 14 amino acids. The CDR3: CASSTGLNTGELFF. Written as DNA, the CDR3 is TGTGCCAGCAGCACGGGTCTTAACACCGGGGAGCTGTTTTTT.

This clonotype was seen at least ten times. The CDR3 spells CASSLSLAGGPGADTQYF. CDR3 DNA: TGTGCCAGCAGCTTGTCACTAGCGGGAGGGCCGGGGGCAGATACGCAGTATTTT. The V gene is TRBV7-2, the J gene TRBJ2-3; 13 nucleotides align to TRBD2. V lost 3 bases and J lost 4; bases outside the gene matches: 10. This CDR3 spans 18 amino acids. CDR1 and CDR2 from the germline V gene are SGHTA and FQGNSA.

This clonotype was recorded a few times. J is TRBJ2-7 and V is TRBV2; D gene unclear. Germline V gives CDR1 SNHLY, CDR2 FYNNEI. The V gene lost 6 bases and the J gene lost 0 bases, with 18 bases spanning the gap. The CDR3 covers 16 residues. The CDR3 nucleotides are TGTGCCAGCAGAGAGGAGCCTATTACATCCTCCTACGAGCAGTACGTC. Amino acids: CASREEPITSSYEQYV.

In its sample, this clonotype was seen a few times. The chain couples TRBV7-9 to TRBJ2-1; 8 nucleotides align to TRBD2. V shed 5 bases, J shed 7 bases, and the junction held 7 bases outside the gene matches. The CDR3 totals 14 residues. Germline V gene lookup returns CDR1 SEHNR and CDR2 FQNEAQ (reference sequence). The CDR3 DNA is TGTGCCAGCAGCACCACCGGGACTAGGAATGAGCAGTTCTTC. Its protein product is CASSTTGTRNEQFF. Filled out from reference TRBV7-9 and TRBJ2-1, the complete variable domain reads DTGVSQNPRHKITKRGQNVTFRCDPISEHNRLYWYRQTLGQGPEFLTYFQNEAQLEKSRLLSDRFSAERPKGSFSTLEIQRTEQGDSAMYLCASSTTGTRNEQFFGPGTRLTVL.

This clonotype showed up just a few times. The CDR3 DNA is TGTGCCAGCAGCTTAACAGCAGGGGAAGTTACTTATACGGGCTACACCTTC. Its protein product is CASSLTAGEVTYTGYTF. The chain is built from TRBV7-2 and TRBJ1-2, with D maybe TRBD1 (6 bases). This CDR3 contains 17 residues. Trimming left V 2 bases short and J 8 bases short, with 24 bases between. Germline CDR1 SGHTA, CDR2 FQGNSA.